Following are 30 T cell receptor beta chains from one sample sequenced in a study of blood T cell repertoires in COVID-19. Sequenced by immunoSEQ multiplex PCR; TCRdb stores in-frame clones only, minus some. The sample comprises fewer than 250,000 clones, around four fifths of which are singletons, and just under 6.5% rests with the top ten. Sequences were obtained from peripheral blood. The receptors stem from a woman in her sixties or seventies with active or convalescent COVID-19.

The J gene is TRBJ1-3, the V gene TRBV7-2; D is perhaps TRBD1 (5 bases). The CDR3 consists of 16 residues. V lost 1 base, J lost 0 bases, and 10 bases lay in between. Per the germline V gene, CDR1 is SGHTA and CDR2 is FQGNSA. The CDR3 region has the DNA TGTGCCAGCAGCTTAGTACAGGTCAACTCTGGAAACACCATATATTTT. It translates to CASSLVQVNSGNTIYF.

The rearrangement links TRBV2 to TRBJ2-5; a possible D gene is TRBD2 (6 bases). The germline V gene encodes CDR1 SNHLY and CDR2 FYNNEI. Trimming pared 6 bases from V and 2 bases from J, leaving 13 bases between. This CDR3 is 14 amino acids long. The CDR3 nucleotides are TGTGCCAGCAGCAACCGGGAGCAGCAAGAGACCCAGTACTTC. This encodes CASSNREQQETQYF.

This clone was seen more than once but under ten times. The V and J genes are TRBV4-2 and TRBJ2-4, with no clear D. Germline V gene sequence: CDR1 LGHNA, CDR2 YNFKEQ. V was clipped by 0 bases and J by 9 bases, with 18 bases between them. This CDR3 is built from 16 residues. CDR3 DNA: TGTGCCAGCAGCCAAGAAGCGTTCTCTCGCCCGTTCATTCAGTACTTC. Protein sequence: CASSQEAFSRPFIQYF.

The rearrangement links TRBV28 to TRBJ1-4; no clear D. This CDR3 is built from 13 residues. V was shortened by 6 bases and J by 5 bases, with 10 bases between the two germline ends. Per germline, CDR1 MDHEN and CDR2 SYDVKM. The CDR3 reads CASRRLNNEKLFF. CDR3 nucleotide sequence: TGTGCCAGCAGAAGACTGAACAATGAAAAACTGTTTTTT.

This chain joins TRBV5-1 and TRBJ1-1; the D is unclear. Trimming stripped 2 bases from V and 3 bases from J, with 11 bases between. The CDR3 sequence is 14 residues long. Germline assignment: CDR1 SGHRS and CDR2 YFSETQ. The CDR3 sequence: CASSFGLGDTEAFF. The CDR3 DNA reads TGCGCCAGCAGCTTTGGCCTCGGGGACACTGAAGCTTTCTTT.

V is TRBV5-4 and J is TRBJ1-1; D might be TRBD1 (5 bases). The CDR3 runs 14 residues. Trimming took off 3 bases at V and 3 bases at J, with 12 bases between the two ends. The germline V gene has CDR1 SGHNT and CDR2 YYREEE (reference sequence). The DNA of the CDR3 is TGTGCCAGCAGCTACAGGCTAGTGGACACTGAAGCTTTCTTT. This encodes CASSYRLVDTEAFF.

The DNA for the CDR3 is TGTGCCAGTGCGGACGGCGGCGGTCAGTCCGGGGGATGGTTCTTC. It specifies CASADGGGQSGGWFF. The J gene is TRBJ2-1, the V gene TRBV19; D may be TRBD2 (6 bases). The germline V and J ends were trimmed by 8 bases and 15 bases, with 29 bases remaining between them. Germline assignment: CDR1 LNHDA and CDR2 SQIVND (reference sequence). The CDR3 loop spans 15 amino acids.

V usage is TRBV18 and J usage is TRBJ1-6, with a tentative D call TRBD1 (5 bases). The CDR3 covers 18 residues. V shed 4 bases and J shed 0 bases, with 16 bases lying between them. Germline lookup yields CDR1 KGHSH and CDR2 LQKENI. CDR3 loop: CASSQAGLTSSYNSPLHF. The DNA for the CDR3 is TGTGCCAGCTCACAAGCGGGACTGACGAGCTCCTATAATTCACCCCTCCACTTT.

This chain connects TRBV5-1 to TRBJ2-3; 9 positions match TRBD1. J gave up 1 base and V 6 bases, and 6 bases lay outside the gene matches. Germline lookup yields CDR1 SGHRS and CDR2 YFSETQ. The CDR3 contains 15 residues. CDR3 DNA sequence: TGCGCCAGCATCAGGACAGGGGAACGCACAGATACGCAGTATTTT. Its protein product is CASIRTGERTDTQYF.

This clone was detected a few times. The chain couples TRBV2 to TRBJ1-5; no clear D. The CDR3 covers 15 residues. Germline V gene data show CDR1 as SNHLY and CDR2 as FYNNEI. Between the trimmed V and J ends, which lost 11 bases and 2 bases, there was a span of 19 bases. The CDR3 spells CAVGLEDYRNQPQHF. CDR3 coding DNA: TGTGCCGTCGGGCTAGAGGACTACCGCAATCAGCCCCAGCATTTT.

V gene TRBV10-3 combines with J gene TRBJ2-1, with 12 bases lining up with TRBD2. From germline, CDR1 is ENHRY and CDR2 SYGVKD. Trimming removed 6 bases from V and 5 bases from J; junction bases left unmatched: 2. CDR3 length: 14 amino acids. The CDR3 nucleotides are TGTGCCATCAGCCGGACTAGCGGGGACAATGAGCAGTTCTTC. Translating it yields CAISRTSGDNEQFF.

This chain connects TRBV10-3 to TRBJ2-2; TRBD1 matches 11 bases. Germline-derived CDR1 and CDR2 are ENHRY and SYGVKD. CDR3 size: 15 residues. J was trimmed by 7 bases and V by 4 bases; bases with no gene match: 5. The CDR3 protein is CAISGGQGAIGELFF. CDR3 DNA sequence: TGTGCCATCAGTGGAGGACAGGGGGCTATCGGGGAGCTGTTTTTT.

The chain employs TRBV19 and TRBJ1-5, with D possibly TRBD1 on 5 matching bases. Germline V gene lookup returns CDR1 LNHDA and CDR2 SQIVND (reference sequence). The V end lost 7 bases, the J end lost 4 bases, and 14 bases lay between the germline ends. The CDR3 contains 14 residues. CDR3 protein: CASMGRGRNQPQHF. The CDR3, as DNA: TGTGCCAGTATGGGGAGGGGTCGTAATCAGCCCCAGCATTTT.

The chain links TRBV19 to TRBJ1-5; perhaps TRBD1 as D (6 bases). V was shortened by 5 bases and J by 1 base, with 9 bases between the two germline ends. There are 14 residues in the CDR3. Germline V gene lookup returns CDR1 LNHDA and CDR2 SQIVND (reference sequence). The CDR3 DNA reads TGTGCCAGTAGTTCAGGGGAGAGCAATCAGCCCCAGCATTTT. Encoded protein: CASSSGESNQPQHF.

The chain carries TRBV7-6 and TRBJ2-7; 14 positions agree with TRBD2. V shed 5 bases, J shed 0 bases, and the junction held 9 bases outside the gene matches. There are 18 residues in the CDR3. CDR1 and CDR2 from the germline V gene are SGHVS and FNYEAQ. This chain's CDR3 is CASSPGTSGSFRSYEQYF. For the CDR3, the DNA is TGTGCCAGCAGCCCCGGGACTAGCGGGAGTTTCCGCTCCTACGAGCAGTACTTC.

The chain has TRBV28 and TRBJ2-5; TRBD2 matches at 10 bases. The CDR3 spans 16 residues. CDR1 is MDHEN, CDR2 SYDVKM, per germline. Trimming took 5 bases from V and 5 from J; bases not matched to a gene: 11. The CDR3 DNA sequence: TGTGCCAGCAGTGGGAGGAGCGGGGGGGCTGGGGAGACCCAGTACTTC. Amino acid sequence: CASSGRSGGAGETQYF.

To note about this clone: Different DNA sequences within this sample yield the same CDR3. The chain has TRBV29-1 and TRBJ2-1; TRBD2 is a possible D gene (5 bases). V gave up 7 bases and J gave up 0 bases, with 10 bases separating them. CDR1 and CDR2 (germline): SQVTM, ANQGSEA. There are 13 residues in the CDR3. In nucleotides, the CDR3 is TGCAGCGGCCGGGGTAGCTCCTACAATGAGCAGTTCTTC. Translation: CSGRGSSYNEQFF.

The gene calls are TRBV10-2 and TRBJ2-7; a weak D match, TRBD1 (5 bases). Germline-derived CDR1 and CDR2 are WSHSY and SAAADI. The V end lost 5 bases, the J end lost 2 bases, and 16 bases lay between the germline ends. The CDR3 runs 15 residues. CDR3 sequence: CASSRSEAGTYEQYF. CDR3 sequence (DNA): TGCGCCAGCAGTCGCTCGGAAGCAGGGACCTACGAGCAGTACTTC.

This chain links TRBV10-3 with TRBJ1-2, with D hard to call. CDR3 length: 13 residues. The V and J ends lost 4 bases and 5 bases respectively, with 11 bases between them. Germline V gives CDR1 ENHRY, CDR2 SYGVKD. CDR3 nucleotide sequence: TGTGCCATCAGTGGGGGAGGCGGGTATGGCTACACCTTC. This translates into CAISGGGGYGYTF.

The rearrangement joins TRBV12-2 to TRBJ2-2; TRBD1 is the table's D call, not checked against the DNA. TRBV12-2 is classified as a pseudogene. The CDR3 length is 15 residues. The DNA of the CDR3 is TGTGCAAGTCGCGCAGAAGGGGGCAACGCCGGGGAGCTGTTTTTT. This sequence encodes CASRAEGGNAGELFF.

This clone has a single count. The chain has TRBV24-1 and TRBJ2-2, with a possible D match to TRBD1 (6 bases). The CDR3 is made up of 14 amino acids. V was trimmed by 4 bases and J by 5 bases, leaving 10 bases between them. Germline V lookup: CDR1 KGHDR, CDR2 SFDVKD. The CDR3 here is CATSDQTGTGELFF. CDR3 bases: TGTGCCACCAGTGACCAAACAGGGACCGGGGAGCTGTTTTTT.

The CDR3 reads CASSLDGQGRYGYTF. In DNA form, the CDR3 reads TGTGCCAGCTCACTCGATGGACAGGGTCGTTATGGCTACACCTTC. The chain has TRBV18 and TRBJ1-2, with 8 bases aligning to TRBD1. Trimming cost V 4 bases and J 5 bases; bases outside gene matches: 9. Germline V lookup: CDR1 KGHSH, CDR2 LQKENI. The CDR3 totals 15 residues.

This chain links TRBV29-1 with TRBJ2-2, with D perhaps matching TRBD2 (6 bases). The V gene's germline CDR1 is SQVTM and CDR2 ANQGSEA. The CDR3 length is 13 residues. With 6 bases removed from V and 3 bases from J, the gap between germline ends came to 11 bases. The CDR3 region is CSVWDSYTGELFF. The CDR3, as DNA: TGCAGCGTATGGGACTCCTACACCGGGGAGCTGTTTTTT.

This sequence joins TRBV10-1 and TRBJ2-7, with 10 positions matching TRBD2. V lost 3 bases to trimming and J lost 3 bases; unmatched junction nucleotides: 5. Per the germline V gene, CDR1 is WNHNN and CDR2 is SYGVQD (reference sequence). This CDR3 is 15 amino acids long. CDR3 bases: TGCGCCAGCAGTGACCCTTGGACTAGCGGCTACGAGCAGTACTTC. Translation gives CASSDPWTSGYEQYF.

The chain has TRBV5-5 and TRBJ2-7, with a weak D call TRBD1 (6 bases). The CDR3 runs to 13 residues. V lost 0 bases and J lost 12, with 16 bases in between. Per the germline V gene, CDR1 is SGHKS and CDR2 is YYEKEE (reference sequence). The CDR3 DNA follows: TGTGCCAGCAGCTTGGGGGTATTGGGACAAGGGTACGTC. Translation: CASSLGVLGQGYV.

This clone was picked up one time. V usage is TRBV3-1 (or the pseudogene TRBV3-2) and J usage is TRBJ2-7; possible D gene TRBD1, 5 bases. This CDR3 is built from 13 residues. Germline assignment: CDR1 LGHDT and CDR2 YNNKEL (reference sequence). Trimming left V 3 bases short and J 3 bases short, with 9 bases between. The CDR3 sequence is CASSQGQHYEQYF. The CDR3 bases are TGTGCCAGCAGCCAGGGGCAGCACTACGAGCAGTACTTC.

The rearrangement uses TRBV19 and TRBJ2-3; D perhaps matches TRBD1 (5 bases). V was pared by 3 bases and J by 4 bases, with 11 bases between. Germline V gives CDR1 LNHDA, CDR2 SQIVND (reference sequence). This CDR3 has 14 amino acids. In DNA form, the CDR3 reads TGTGCCAGTAGTATGGCTCCAGGGTCAGATACGCAGTATTTT. The encoded protein is CASSMAPGSDTQYF.

This clone was recorded once. This chain connects TRBV19 to TRBJ2-5, with TRBD2 identical over 7 bases. Germline V lookup: CDR1 LNHDA, CDR2 SQIVND (reference sequence). J gave up 5 bases and V 1 base, and 7 bases lay outside the gene matches. This CDR3 is 15 amino acids long. DNA of the CDR3: TGTGCCAGTAGTATAGCTACTAGCGTAGGTGAGACCCAGTACTTC. This translates into CASSIATSVGETQYF.

The CDR3 DNA reads as TGTGCCAGCACCCGAACCCACGTGGGGCCGAACACCGGGGAGCTGTTTTTT. Amino acids: CASTRTHVGPNTGELFF. The chain employs TRBV7-9 and TRBJ2-2; perhaps TRBD1 as D (5 bases). The CDR3 loop spans 17 amino acids. V was pared by 7 bases and J by 0 bases, with 18 bases between. Germline lookup yields CDR1 SEHNR and CDR2 FQNEAQ (reference sequence).

This clone was counted once. The chain couples TRBV18 to TRBJ2-5, with 11 bases fitting TRBD2. This CDR3 has 16 amino acids. Germline CDR1 is KGHSH and CDR2 is LQKENI. The trim removed 2 bases at V and 2 bases at J, leaving 4 bases unmatched. The CDR3 region is CASSPRASGGQETQYF. The CDR3 nucleotides are TGTGCCAGCTCACCAAGGGCTAGCGGGGGGCAAGAGACCCAGTACTTC.